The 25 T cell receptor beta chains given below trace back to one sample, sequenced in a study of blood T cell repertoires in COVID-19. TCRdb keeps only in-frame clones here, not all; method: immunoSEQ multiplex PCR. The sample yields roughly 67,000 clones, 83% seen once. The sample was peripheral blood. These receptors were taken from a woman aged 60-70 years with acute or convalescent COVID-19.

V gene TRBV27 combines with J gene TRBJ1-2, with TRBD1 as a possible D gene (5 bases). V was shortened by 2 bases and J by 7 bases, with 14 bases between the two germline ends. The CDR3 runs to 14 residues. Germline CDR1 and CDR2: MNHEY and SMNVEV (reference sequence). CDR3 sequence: CASSLAGRLSGYTF. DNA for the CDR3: TGTGCCAGCAGTTTAGCAGGGCGCCTGTCTGGCTACACCTTC.

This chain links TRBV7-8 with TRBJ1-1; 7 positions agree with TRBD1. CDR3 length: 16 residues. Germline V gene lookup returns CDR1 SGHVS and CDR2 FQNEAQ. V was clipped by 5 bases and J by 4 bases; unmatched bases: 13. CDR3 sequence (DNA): TGTGCCAGCAGCGCTAGAGATGCGCCAGGGGGCACTGAAGCTTTCTTT. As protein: CASSARDAPGGTEAFF.

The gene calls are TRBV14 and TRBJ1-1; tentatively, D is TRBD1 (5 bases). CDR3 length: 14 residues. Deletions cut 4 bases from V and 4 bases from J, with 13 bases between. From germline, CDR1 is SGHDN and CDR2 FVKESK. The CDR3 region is CASSPFRRGTEAFF. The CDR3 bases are TGTGCCAGCAGCCCTTTTAGGAGGGGCACTGAAGCTTTCTTT. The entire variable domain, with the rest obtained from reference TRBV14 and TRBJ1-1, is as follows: EAGVTQFPSHSVIEKGQTVTLRCDPISGHDNLYWYRRVMGKEIKFLLHFVKESKQDESGMPNNRFLAERTGGTYSTLKVQPAELEDSGVYFCASSPFRRGTEAFFGQGTRLTVV.

The CDR3 DNA is TGCGCCAGCAGTTCCGGGGGACCATCTGGTGGCTACACCTTC. It is translated as CASSSGGPSGGYTF. The V and J genes are TRBV5-1 and TRBJ1-2, with D perhaps TRBD1 (5 bases). This CDR3 region has 14 residues. Germline CDR1 is SGHRS and CDR2 is YFSETQ. V lost 5 bases and J 7 bases, leaving 18 bases between the germline ends.

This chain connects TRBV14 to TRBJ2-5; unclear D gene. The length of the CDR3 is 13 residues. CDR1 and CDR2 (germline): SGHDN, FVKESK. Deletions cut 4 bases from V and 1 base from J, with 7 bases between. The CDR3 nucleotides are TGTGCCAGCAGCCCTACCCTCCAAGAGACCCAGTACTTC. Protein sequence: CASSPTLQETQYF.

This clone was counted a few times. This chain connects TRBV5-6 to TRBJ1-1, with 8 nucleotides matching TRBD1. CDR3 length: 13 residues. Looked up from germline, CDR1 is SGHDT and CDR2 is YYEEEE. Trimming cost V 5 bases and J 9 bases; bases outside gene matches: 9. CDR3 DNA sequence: TGTGCCAGCAGATTTGGACAGGGAGGGCAAGCTTTCTTT. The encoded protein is CASRFGQGGQAFF. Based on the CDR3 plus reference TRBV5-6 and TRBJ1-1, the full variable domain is DAGVTQSPTHLIKTRGQQVTLRCSPKSGHDTVSWYQQALGQGPQFIFQYYEEEERQRGNFPDRFSGHQFPNYSSELNVNALLLGDSALYLCASRFGQGGQAFFGQGTRLTVV.

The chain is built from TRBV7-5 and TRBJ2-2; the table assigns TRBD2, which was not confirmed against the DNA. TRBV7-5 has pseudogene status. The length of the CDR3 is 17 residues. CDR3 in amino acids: CARSLGPGVANTGELFF. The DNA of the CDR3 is TGTGCCAGAAGCTTAGGACCGGGGGTGGCGAACACCGGGGAGCTGTTTTTT.

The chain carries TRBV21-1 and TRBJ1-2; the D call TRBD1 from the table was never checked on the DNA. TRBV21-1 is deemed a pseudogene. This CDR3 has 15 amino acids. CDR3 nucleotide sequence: TGTGCCAGCAGCAAAGTAGCCGGACAGCACTATGGCTACACCTTC. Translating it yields CASSKVAGQHYGYTF.

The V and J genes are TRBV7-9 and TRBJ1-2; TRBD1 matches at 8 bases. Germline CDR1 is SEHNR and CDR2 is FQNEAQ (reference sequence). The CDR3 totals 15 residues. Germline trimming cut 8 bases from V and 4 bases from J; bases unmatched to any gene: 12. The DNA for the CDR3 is TGTGCCAGCCTAAAAGAGGACAGGGAAATCTATGGCTACACCTTC. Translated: CASLKEDREIYGYTF.

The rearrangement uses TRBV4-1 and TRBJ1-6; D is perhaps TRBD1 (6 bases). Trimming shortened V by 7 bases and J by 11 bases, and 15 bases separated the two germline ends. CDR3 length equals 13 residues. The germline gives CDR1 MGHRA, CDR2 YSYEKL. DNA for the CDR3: TGCGCCAGCACCCGGACAGTCCAGACACCCCTCCACTTT. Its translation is CASTRTVQTPLHF.

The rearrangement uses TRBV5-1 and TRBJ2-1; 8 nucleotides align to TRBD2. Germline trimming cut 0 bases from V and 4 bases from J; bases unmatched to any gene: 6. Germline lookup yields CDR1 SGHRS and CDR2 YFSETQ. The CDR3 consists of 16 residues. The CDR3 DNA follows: TGCGCCAGCAGCTTGGAGGCCCAGCGGGGGTACAATGAGCAGTTCTTC. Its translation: CASSLEAQRGYNEQFF.

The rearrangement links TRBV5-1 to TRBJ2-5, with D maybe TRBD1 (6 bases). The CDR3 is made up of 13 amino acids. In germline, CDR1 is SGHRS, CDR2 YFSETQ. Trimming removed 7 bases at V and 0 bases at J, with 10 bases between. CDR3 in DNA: TGCGCCAGCGCTGGGGACAACCAAGAGACCCAGTACTTC. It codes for CASAGDNQETQYF. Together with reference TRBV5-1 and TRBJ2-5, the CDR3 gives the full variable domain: KAGVTQTPRYLIKTRGQQVTLSCSPISGHRSVSWYQQTPGQGLQFLFEYFSETQRNKGNFPGRFSGRQFSNSRSEMNVSTLELGDSALYLCASAGDNQETQYFGPGTRLLVL.

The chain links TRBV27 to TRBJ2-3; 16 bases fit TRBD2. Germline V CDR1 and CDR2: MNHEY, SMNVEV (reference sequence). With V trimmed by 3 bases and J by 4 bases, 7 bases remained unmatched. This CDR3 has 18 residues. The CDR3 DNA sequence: TGTGCCAGCAGTTTGGTCGGGACTAGCGGGGGGGGCGCAGATACGCAGTATTTT. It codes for CASSLVGTSGGGADTQYF.

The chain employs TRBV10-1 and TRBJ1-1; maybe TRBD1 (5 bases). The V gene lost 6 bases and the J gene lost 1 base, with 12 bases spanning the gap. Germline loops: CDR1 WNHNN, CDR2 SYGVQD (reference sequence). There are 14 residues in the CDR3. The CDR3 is CASSPGGQNTEAFF. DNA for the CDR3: TGCGCCAGCAGCCCGGGGGGTCAGAACACTGAAGCTTTCTTT.

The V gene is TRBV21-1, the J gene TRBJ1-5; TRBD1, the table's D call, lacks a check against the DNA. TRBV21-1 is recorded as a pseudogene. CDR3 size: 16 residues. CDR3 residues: CASSGQGAVGNQPQHF. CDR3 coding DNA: TGTGCCAGCAGCGGACAGGGGGCTGTGGGCAATCAGCCCCAGCATTTT.

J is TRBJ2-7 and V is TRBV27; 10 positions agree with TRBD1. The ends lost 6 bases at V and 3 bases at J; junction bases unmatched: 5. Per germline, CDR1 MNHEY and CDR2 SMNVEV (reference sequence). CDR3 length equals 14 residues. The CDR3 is CASSHGQGGYEQYF. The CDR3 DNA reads TGTGCCAGCAGCCACGGACAGGGGGGCTACGAGCAGTACTTC.

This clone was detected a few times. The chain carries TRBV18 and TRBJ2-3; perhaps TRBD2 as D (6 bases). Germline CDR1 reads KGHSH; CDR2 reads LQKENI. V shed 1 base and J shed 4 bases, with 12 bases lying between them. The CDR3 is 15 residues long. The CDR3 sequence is CASSPRAGSADTQYF. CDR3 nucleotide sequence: TGTGCCAGCTCACCACGGGCGGGGAGCGCAGATACGCAGTATTTT. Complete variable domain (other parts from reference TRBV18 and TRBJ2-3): NAGVMQNPRHLVRRRGQEARLRCSPMKGHSHVYWYRQLPEEGLKFMVYLQKENIIDESGMPKERFSAEFPKEGPSILRIQQVVRGDSAAYFCASSPRAGSADTQYFGPGTRLTVL.

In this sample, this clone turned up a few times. CDR3 coding DNA: TGTGCCAGCTCTGCTAGACTAGCGGGGGCCCTTACGAACACCGGGGAGCTGTTTTTT. This codes for CASSARLAGALTNTGELFF. The J gene is TRBJ2-2, the V gene TRBV18; 12 bases align to TRBD2. CDR1 is KGHSH, CDR2 LQKENI, per germline. The V and J ends lost 6 bases and 0 bases, in that order; junction bases with no gene match: 11. This CDR3 has 19 amino acids.

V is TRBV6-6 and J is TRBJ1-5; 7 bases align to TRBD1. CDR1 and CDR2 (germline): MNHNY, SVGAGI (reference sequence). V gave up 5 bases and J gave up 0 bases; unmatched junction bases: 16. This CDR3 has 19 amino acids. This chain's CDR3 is CASSPTGWDRLYSNQPQHF. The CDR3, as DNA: TGTGCCAGCAGTCCCACGGGGTGGGACAGACTATATAGCAATCAGCCCCAGCATTTT.

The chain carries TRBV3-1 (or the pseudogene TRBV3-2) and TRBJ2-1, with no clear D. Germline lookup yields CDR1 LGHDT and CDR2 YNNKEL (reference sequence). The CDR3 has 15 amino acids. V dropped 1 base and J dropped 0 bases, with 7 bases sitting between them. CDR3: CASSQVVSSYNEQFF. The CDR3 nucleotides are TGTGCCAGCAGCCAAGTCGTGAGCTCCTACAATGAGCAGTTCTTC.

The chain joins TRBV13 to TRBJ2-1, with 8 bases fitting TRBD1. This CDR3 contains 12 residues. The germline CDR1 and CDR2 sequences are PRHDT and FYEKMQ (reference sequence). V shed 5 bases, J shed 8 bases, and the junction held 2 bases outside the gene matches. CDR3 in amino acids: CASSPGGHEQFF. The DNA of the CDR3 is TGTGCCAGCAGCCCAGGGGGCCATGAGCAGTTCTTC.

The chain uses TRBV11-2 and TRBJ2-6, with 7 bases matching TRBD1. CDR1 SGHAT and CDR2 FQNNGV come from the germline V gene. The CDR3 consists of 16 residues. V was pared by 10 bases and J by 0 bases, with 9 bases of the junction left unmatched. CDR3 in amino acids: CATRDRSNSGANVLTF. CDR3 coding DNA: TGTGCCACCCGGGACAGAAGCAACTCTGGGGCCAACGTCCTGACTTTC.

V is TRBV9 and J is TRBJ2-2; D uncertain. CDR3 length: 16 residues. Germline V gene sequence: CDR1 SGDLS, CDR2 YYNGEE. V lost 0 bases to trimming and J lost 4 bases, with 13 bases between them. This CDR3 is CASSVVPLDGTGELFF. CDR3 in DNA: TGTGCCAGCAGCGTAGTCCCCCTAGATGGCACCGGGGAGCTGTTTTTT. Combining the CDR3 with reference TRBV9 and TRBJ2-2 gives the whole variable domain DSGVTQTPKHLITATGQRVTLRCSPRSGDLSVYWYQQSLDQGLQFLIQYYNGEERAKGNILERFSAQQFPDLHSELNLSSLELGDSALYFCASSVVPLDGTGELFFGEGSRLTVL.

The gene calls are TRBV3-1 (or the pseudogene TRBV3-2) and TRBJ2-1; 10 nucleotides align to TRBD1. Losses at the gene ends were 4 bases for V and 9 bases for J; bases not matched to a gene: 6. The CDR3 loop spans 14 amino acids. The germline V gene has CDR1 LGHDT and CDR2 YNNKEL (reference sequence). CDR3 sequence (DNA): TGTGCCAGCAGCCCGGGACAGGGGTTCGGTGAGCAGTTCTTC. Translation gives CASSPGQGFGEQFF.

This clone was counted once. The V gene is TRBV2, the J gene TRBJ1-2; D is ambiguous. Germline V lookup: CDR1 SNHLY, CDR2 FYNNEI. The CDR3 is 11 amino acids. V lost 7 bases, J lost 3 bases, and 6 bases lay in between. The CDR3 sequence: CASTRDYGYTF. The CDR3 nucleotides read TGTGCCAGCACACGGGACTATGGCTACACCTTC.